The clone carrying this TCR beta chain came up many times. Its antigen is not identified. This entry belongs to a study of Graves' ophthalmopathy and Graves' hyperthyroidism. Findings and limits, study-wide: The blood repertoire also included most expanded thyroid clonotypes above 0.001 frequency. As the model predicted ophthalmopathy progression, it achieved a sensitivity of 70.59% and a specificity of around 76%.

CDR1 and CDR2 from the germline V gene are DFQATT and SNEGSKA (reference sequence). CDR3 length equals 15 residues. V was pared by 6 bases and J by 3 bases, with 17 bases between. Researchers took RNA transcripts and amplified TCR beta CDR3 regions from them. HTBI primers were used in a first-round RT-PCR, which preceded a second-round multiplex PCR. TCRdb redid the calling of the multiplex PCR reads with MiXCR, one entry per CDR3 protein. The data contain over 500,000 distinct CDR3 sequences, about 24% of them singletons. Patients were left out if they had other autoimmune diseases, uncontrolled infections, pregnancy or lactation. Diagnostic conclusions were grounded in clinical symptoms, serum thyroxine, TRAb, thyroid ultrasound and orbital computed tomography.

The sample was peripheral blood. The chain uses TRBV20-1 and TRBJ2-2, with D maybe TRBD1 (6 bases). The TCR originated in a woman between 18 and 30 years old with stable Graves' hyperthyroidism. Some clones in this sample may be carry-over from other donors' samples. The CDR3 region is CSARTATKDTGELFF. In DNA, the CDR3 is TGCAGTGCCAGGACAGCCACCAAGGACACCGGGGAGCTGTTTTTT.